The rows below give T cell receptor beta chains drawn from one sample of a study of blood T cell repertoires in COVID-19. Assay used: immunoSEQ multiplex PCR; TCRdb lists only in-frame clones, some missing. The sample gives 150,000 to 200,000 clones, about 82% of which show up once; around 0.93% is in the top ten. Sequenced input: peripheral blood. These receptors were taken from a man in his sixties with COVID-19, enrolled during active disease. Each CDR3 is given with its conserved first and last residue. The D gene is left open where the match is weak. A row's size may be missing; if present it is once, few, many or a size class.

j_call v_call clone_size d_call cdr3_nt cdr3_aa
TRBJ2-5 TRBV7-2 . TRBD2 TGTGCCAGCAGCGCGACTAGCGGGGGAGAGGAGACCCAGTACTTC CASSATSGGEETQYF
TRBJ1-3 TRBV6-1 . . TGTGCCAGCAGTGACCGAAGGGGTACTGGAAACACCATATATTTT CASSDRRGTGNTIYF
TRBJ1-2 TRBV7-8 . . TGTGCCAGCAGCCCCCAGGTCAGGGGCTACACCTTC CASSPQVRGYTF
TRBJ1-1 TRBV10-2 once . TGCGCCAGCACACGACTACCGAACACTGAAGCTTTCTTT CASTRLPNTEAFF
TRBJ2-6 TRBV5-4 . . TGTGCCAGCAGCTTGGGTTCAAACTCTGGGGCCAACGTCCTGACTTTC CASSLGSNSGANVLTF
TRBJ1-2 TRBV30 once TRBD1 TGTGCCTGGAGTGTAGAGGGGGCTTCCTATGGCTACACCTTC CAWSVEGASYGYTF
TRBJ2-1 TRBV5-6 . TRBD2 TGTGCCAGCAGCTTGCCGGGCGGGAGAGGCAATGAGCAGTTCTTC CASSLPGGRGNEQFF
TRBJ2-7 TRBV28 . TRBD1 TGTGCCAGCATCCCATTACCGGGACAGGGCCCCTATCATTCCTACGAGCAGTACTTC CASIPLPGQGPYHSYEQYF
TRBJ1-1 TRBV9 . TRBD1 TGTGCCAGCAGCGCTCACCCAGGGGGCGCGGGTGAAGCTTTCTTT CASSAHPGGAGEAFF
TRBJ2-5 TRBV7-7 . . TGTGCCAGCAGCTTATTGGGCCAGAGCAAAGAGACCCAGTACTTC CASSLLGQSKETQYF
TRBJ2-3 TRBV25-1 . TRBD1 TGTGCCAGCAGTGTAACTCCGGGACAGGGCACAGATACGCAGTATTTT CASSVTPGQGTDTQYF
TRBJ1-1 TRBV5-1 . . TGCGCCAGCAGCTTGATGGGGAGCACTGAAGCTTTCTTT CASSLMGSTEAFF
TRBJ2-1 TRBV24-1 . . TGTGCCACCAGTGATTTGACAGTCAATGAGCAGTTCTTC CATSDLTVNEQFF
TRBJ1-2 TRBV5-4 . . TGTGCCAGCAGCCCTCGTCCGGGGTATGGCTACACCTTC CASSPRPGYGYTF
TRBJ1-1 TRBV6-1 . . TGTGCCAGCAGTGAATCCGTGAACACTGAAGCTTTCTTT CASSESVNTEAFF
TRBJ1-1 TRBV27 few . TGTGCCAGCAGCCAGGGTAGCGGCACTGAAGCTTTCTTT CASSQGSGTEAFF
TRBJ1-5 TRBV6-5 . . TGTGCCAGCAGTCCGCTGACAGTCGATTTGGTATCCCAGCATTTT CASSPLTVDLVSQHF
TRBJ2-1 TRBV19 . TRBD2 TGTGCCAGTAGTACGCGGGAGGGATTCGGGTTCTTC CASSTREGFGFF
TRBJ1-3 TRBV5-1 . . TGCGCCAGCAGCTTGAGTCTTAGGGAGAATGGAAACACCATATATTTT CASSLSLRENGNTIYF
TRBJ1-1 TRBV12-3/TRBV12-4 . TRBD1 TGTGCCAGCAGCACGGGACAGGTGGTCGCTTTCTTT CASSTGQVVAFF
TRBJ1-5 TRBV7-3 . TRBD1 TGTGCCAGCAGCTTAACGGGGGACAGGCTTCAGCCCCAGCATTTT CASSLTGDRLQPQHF
TRBJ2-5 TRBV25-1 . . TGTGCCGGCAGTTCAGGGCTACAAGAGACCCAGTACTTC CAGSSGLQETQYF
TRBJ2-7 TRBV28 . TRBD2 TGTGCCAGCAGTCCCGGAGGAGCGGGGCCCTACGAGCAGTACTTC CASSPGGAGPYEQYF
TRBJ2-2 TRBV11-2 . . TGTGCCAGCAGCTTAACCGGGGCGAACACCGGGGAGCTGTTTTTT CASSLTGANTGELFF
TRBJ2-1 TRBV10-3 once TRBD1 TGTGCCATCTGGGACAGGGGTATGAATGAGCAGTTCTTC CAIWDRGMNEQFF
TRBJ1-1 TRBV5-1 . . TGCGCCAGCAGCTTGGGCGGTCTGAACACTGAAGCTTTCTTT CASSLGGLNTEAFF
TRBJ1-1 TRBV3-1/TRBV3-2 . TRBD1 TGTGCCAGCAGCTCCCGGGACAGTGGGACTGAAGCTTTCTTT CASSSRDSGTEAFF
TRBJ1-2 TRBV29-1 . . TGCAGCGTTGGGGAGCAAGGCTACACCTTC CSVGEQGYTF
TRBJ1-1 TRBV11-3 . TRBD1 TGTGCCAGCAGCTTAGAAGGGGGCAAGACTGAAGCTTTCTTT CASSLEGGKTEAFF
TRBJ2-1 TRBV2 . . TGTGCCAGCAGTGAAGCGGCACAGCTTAAGCAGTTCTTC CASSEAAQLKQFF
TRBJ2-1 TRBV3-1/TRBV3-2 . TRBD2 TGTGCCAGCAGCCACACGGGACTAGTGGGGTATGAGCAGTTCTTC CASSHTGLVGYEQFF
TRBJ2-3 TRBV7-2 . TRBD2 TGTGCCAGCAGCGTTAGACTAGCGGGAGGCGCAGATACGCAGTATTTT CASSVRLAGGADTQYF
TRBJ1-2 TRBV4-3 once TRBD1 TGCGCCAGCAGCCAGCGACTGGGCAGGGGGAACTATGGCTACACCTTC CASSQRLGRGNYGYTF
TRBJ2-7 TRBV7-3 . . TGTGCCAGCAGCTTACAGGGACCCGGGGGCTACGAGCAGTACTTC CASSLQGPGGYEQYF
TRBJ1-3 TRBV7-9 . . TGTGCCAGCAGCTTAGGCCAGGTTCCAATCTCTGGAAACACCATATATTTT CASSLGQVPISGNTIYF
TRBJ1-1 TRBV6-5 . . TGTGCCAGCAGCTTAAATAGAGGCACTGAAGCTTTCTTT CASSLNRGTEAFF
TRBJ1-6 TRBV4-1 . . TGCGCCAGCAGCCAAGATGGGCGACAGGAGTATAATTCACCCCTCCACTTT CASSQDGRQEYNSPLHF
TRBJ1-6 TRBV5-6 . TRBD1 TGTGCCAGCAGCCTGGACAGGGGGCGGGATAATTCACCCCTCCACTTT CASSLDRGRDNSPLHF
TRBJ1-1 TRBV28 . . TGTGCCAGCAGTTTCGGTAGAGGGGCTTTCTTT CASSFGRGAFF
TRBJ1-1 TRBV7-2 . TRBD1 TGTGCCAGCAGCGAGTCTGGGACAGCTAACACTGAAGCTTTCTTT CASSESGTANTEAFF
TRBJ2-7 TRBV3-1/TRBV3-2 . . TGTGCCAGCAGCCAAGGTAGGGGCGGTTACGAGCAGTACTTC CASSQGRGGYEQYF
TRBJ1-2 TRBV6-5 . TRBD1 TGTGCCACATGGAGGGGACAGGGACGGGATGGCTACACCTTC CATWRGQGRDGYTF
TRBJ1-2 TRBV27 . . TGTGCCAGCAGTTTATCCGCGGCAACTAACTATGGCTACACCTTC CASSLSAATNYGYTF
TRBJ2-2 TRBV4-2 . . TGTGCCAGCAGTCCAGGGTTGATTAACACCGGGGAGCTGTTTTTT CASSPGLINTGELFF
TRBJ1-1 TRBV12-3/TRBV12-4 few . TGTGCCAGCAGTTTCCAGGAGAACACTGAAGCTTTCTTT CASSFQENTEAFF
TRBJ2-3 TRBV5-8 . TRBD2 TGTGCCAGCAGGACTAGCGGGGGCACAGATACGCAGTATTTT CASRTSGGTDTQYF